This TCR beta chain was recorded in a study of T cell responses to AZD1222 COVID-19 vaccine. Study context: Samples with a second dose at about 4 or about 12 weeks were pooled together. The study, taken as a whole, reports: Clonal diversity was possibly underestimated, and white British individuals and females predominated among donors. An increase in Spike-specific TCR breadth and depth was observed after two AZD1222 doses. Among spike-specific TCRs, nearly half reportedly target unmutated variant regions.

V was clipped by 3 bases and J by 2 bases, with 11 bases between them. The CDR3 has 15 residues. Germline V gene sequence: CDR1 LGHNA, CDR2 YSLEER. Note on this clone: Its antigen is still unknown.

Produced via immunoSEQ multiplex PCR; TCRdb's table is partial and in-frame only. The sample shows 120,000 to 150,000 clones, roughly nine tenths of them seen only once. The rearrangement links TRBV4-3 to TRBJ1-5; tentative D call: TRBD1 (6 bases). Sequenced here: peripheral blood, sampled on day 0 of AZD1222 vaccination. This TCR came from an adult in good health. The CDR3 here is CASSQGTSGNQPQHF. CDR3 in DNA: TGCGCCAGCAGCCAGGGGACATCGGGCAATCAGCCCCAGCATTTT.